This entry describes one T cell receptor (beta chain). This sample was taken from a study of T cell changes during pregnancy in multiple sclerosis. There are 14 residues in the CDR3. Germline V CDR1 and CDR2: SGHRS, YFSETQ. V gave up 0 bases and J gave up 2 bases, with 9 bases separating them. Measured with immunoSEQ multiplex PCR; TCRdb has only the in-frame clones, and not every one. The sample has about 50,000 clones, roughly 90% seen once. Source: CD4+ T cells from peripheral blood mononuclear cells, taken after pregnancy. This TCR was sampled from a female donor with multiple sclerosis, enrolled in a pregnancy study. V gene TRBV5-1 combines with J gene TRBJ2-7; no clear D. As DNA, the CDR3 is TGCGCCAGCAGCTTGGGGGCAGGTGCCTACGAGCAGTACTTC. This sequence encodes CASSLGAGAYEQYF.